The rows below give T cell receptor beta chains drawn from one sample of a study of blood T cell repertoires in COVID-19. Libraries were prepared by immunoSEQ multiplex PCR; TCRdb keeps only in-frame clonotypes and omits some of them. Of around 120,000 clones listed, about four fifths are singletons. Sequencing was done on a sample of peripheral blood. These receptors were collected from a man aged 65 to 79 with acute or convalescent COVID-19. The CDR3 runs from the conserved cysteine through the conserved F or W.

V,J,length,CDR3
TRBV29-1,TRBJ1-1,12,CSVQKANTEAFF
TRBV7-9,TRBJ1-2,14,CASSQVGSNYGYTF
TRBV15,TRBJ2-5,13,CATNRDPTETQYF
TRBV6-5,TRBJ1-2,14,CASRTGQGAYGYTF
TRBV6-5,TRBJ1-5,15,CASIPGTGGNQPQHF
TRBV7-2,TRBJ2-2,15,CASSLSGGASGELFF
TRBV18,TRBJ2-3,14,CASSPKERGGTQYF
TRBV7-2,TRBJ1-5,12,CASSLAEQPQHF
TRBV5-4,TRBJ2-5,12,CASSLFMETQYF
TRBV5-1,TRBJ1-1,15,CASSPGQGVFTEAFF
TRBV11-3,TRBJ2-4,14,CASSQKGTGRIQYF
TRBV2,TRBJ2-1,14,CASKVSSGGHEQFF
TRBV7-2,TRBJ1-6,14,CASSLEGLGSPLHF
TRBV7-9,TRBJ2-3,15,CASSPTTPPRDTQYF
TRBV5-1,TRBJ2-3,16,CASSSGLAGSTDTQYF
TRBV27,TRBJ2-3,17,CASSLYTTGLGTDTQYF
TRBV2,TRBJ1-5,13,CASRRDSNQPQHF
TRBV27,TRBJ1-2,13,CASRPDREDGYTF
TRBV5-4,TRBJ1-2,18,CASSTPQGTMFWANGYTF
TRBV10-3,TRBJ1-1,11,CAISEDRGLFF
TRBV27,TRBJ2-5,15,CASSSPQQGRETQYF
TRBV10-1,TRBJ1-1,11,CASNQPREAFF
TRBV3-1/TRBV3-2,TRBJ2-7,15,CASSQDPLRIYEQYF
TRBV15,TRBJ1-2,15,CATSKRGGGFYGYTF
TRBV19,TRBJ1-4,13,CASSGTGVEKLFF
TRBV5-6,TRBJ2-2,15,CASSWDRGYTGELFF
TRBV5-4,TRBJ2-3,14,CASREAGGSDTQYF
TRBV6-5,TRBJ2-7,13,CASIGDSSYEQYF
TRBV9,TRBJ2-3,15,CASSVRRGGLDTQYF
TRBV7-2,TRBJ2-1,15,CASSSLAGAYNEQFF
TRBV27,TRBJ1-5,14,CASSPAGGSQPQHF
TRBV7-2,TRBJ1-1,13,CATTGTANTEAFF
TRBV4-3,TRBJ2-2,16,CASSQDYQGVGGELFF
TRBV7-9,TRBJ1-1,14,CASSLGQSNTEAFF
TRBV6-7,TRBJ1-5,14,CASSDPDREQPQHF
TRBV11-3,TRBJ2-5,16,CASSFQRGGSKETQYF
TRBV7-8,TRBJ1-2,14,CASTRVRGNYGYTF
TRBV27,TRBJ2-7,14,CASSRARGVGEQYF
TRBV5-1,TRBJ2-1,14,CASSLTEYYNEQFF
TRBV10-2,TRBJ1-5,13,CASSEPGNQPQHF
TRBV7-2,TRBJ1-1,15,CASSLVGGIRTEAFF
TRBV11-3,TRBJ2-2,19,CASSLGRIGYRRNTGELFF
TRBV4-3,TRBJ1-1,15,CASSQDQGTNTEAFF
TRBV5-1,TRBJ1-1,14,CASTLEDAGTEAFF
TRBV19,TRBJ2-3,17,CASSIDRGGGAADTQYF
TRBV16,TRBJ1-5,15,CASSHRTGNNQPQHF
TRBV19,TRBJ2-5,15,CASSSIPGHNEAQYF
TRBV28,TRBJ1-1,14,CASNQLGGNTEAFF
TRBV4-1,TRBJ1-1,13,CASSRQLNTEAFF
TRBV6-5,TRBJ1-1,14,CASSYGQGNTEAFF
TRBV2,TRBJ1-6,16,CAIYLRRWQGDSPLHF